This T cell receptor (beta chain) was documented in a study of identical twins. The junction had 6 bases not matched to a gene; V was cut back by 5 bases and J by 4 bases. The CDR3 length is 16 residues. Germline assignment: CDR1 SGHTA and CDR2 FQGNSA. Using its own MiXCR run on the 5' RACE reads, TCRdb lists one record per CDR3 protein. The sample carries some 630,000 distinct CDR3 sequences, roughly 6.6% recorded once. These data were likewise used in another study, on yellow fever vaccine responses in identical twins. That paper states: Vaccine T cell responses of twins reportedly seemed partly convergent and partly personalized.

The gene calls are TRBV7-2 and TRBJ2-1; the match to TRBD2 covers 12 bases. The specimen was PBMCs. This receptor was obtained from a woman aged 18-29 years in good health. This CDR3 is CASSGGTSGLYNEQFF. Written as DNA, the CDR3 is TGTGCCAGCAGCGGGGGGACTAGCGGGTTATACAATGAGCAGTTCTTC.